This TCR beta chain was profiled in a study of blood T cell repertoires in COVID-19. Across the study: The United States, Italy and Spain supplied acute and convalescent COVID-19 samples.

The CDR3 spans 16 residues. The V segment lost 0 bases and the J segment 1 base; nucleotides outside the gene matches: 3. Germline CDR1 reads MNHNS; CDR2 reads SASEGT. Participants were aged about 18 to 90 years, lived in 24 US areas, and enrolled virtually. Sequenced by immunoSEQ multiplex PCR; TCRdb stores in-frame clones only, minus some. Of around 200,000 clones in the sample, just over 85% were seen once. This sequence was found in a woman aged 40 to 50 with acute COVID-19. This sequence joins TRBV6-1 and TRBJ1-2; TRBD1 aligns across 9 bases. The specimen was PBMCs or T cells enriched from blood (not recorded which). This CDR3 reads CASSEAGDRVNYGYTF. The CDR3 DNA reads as TGTGCCAGCAGTGAAGCGGGGGACAGGGTTAACTATGGCTACACCTTC.